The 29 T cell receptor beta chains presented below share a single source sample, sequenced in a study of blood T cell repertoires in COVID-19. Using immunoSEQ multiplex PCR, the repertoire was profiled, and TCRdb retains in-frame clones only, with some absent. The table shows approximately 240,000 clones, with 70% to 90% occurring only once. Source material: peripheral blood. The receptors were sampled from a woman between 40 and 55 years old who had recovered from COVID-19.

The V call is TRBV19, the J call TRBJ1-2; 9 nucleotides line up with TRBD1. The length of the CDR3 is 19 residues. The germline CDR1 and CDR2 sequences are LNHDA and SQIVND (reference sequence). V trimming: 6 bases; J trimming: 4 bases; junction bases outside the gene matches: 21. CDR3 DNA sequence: TGTGCCAGTAGCCCTAAATGGGGAGGGACAGGGATGCTGTTCTATGGCTACACCTTC. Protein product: CASSPKWGGTGMLFYGYTF. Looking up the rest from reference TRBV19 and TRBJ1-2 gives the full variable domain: DGGITQSPKYLFRKEGQNVTLSCEQNLNHDAMYWYRQDPGQGLRLIYYSQIVNDFQKGDIAEGYSVSREKKESFPLTVTSAQKNPTAFYLCASSPKWGGTGMLFYGYTFGSGTRLTVV.

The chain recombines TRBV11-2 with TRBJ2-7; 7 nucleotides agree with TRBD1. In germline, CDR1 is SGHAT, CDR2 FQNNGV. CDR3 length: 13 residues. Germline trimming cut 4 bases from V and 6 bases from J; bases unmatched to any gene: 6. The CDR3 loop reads CASSSDRAGEQYF. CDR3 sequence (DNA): TGTGCCAGCAGCTCCGACAGGGCGGGCGAGCAGTACTTC.

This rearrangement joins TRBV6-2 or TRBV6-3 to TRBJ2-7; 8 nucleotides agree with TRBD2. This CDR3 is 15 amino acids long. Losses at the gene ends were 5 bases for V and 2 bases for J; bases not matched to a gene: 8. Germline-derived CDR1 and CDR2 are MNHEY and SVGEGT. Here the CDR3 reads CASSPQRGQAYEQYF. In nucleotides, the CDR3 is TGTGCCAGCAGTCCCCAGCGGGGGCAGGCCTACGAGCAGTACTTC.

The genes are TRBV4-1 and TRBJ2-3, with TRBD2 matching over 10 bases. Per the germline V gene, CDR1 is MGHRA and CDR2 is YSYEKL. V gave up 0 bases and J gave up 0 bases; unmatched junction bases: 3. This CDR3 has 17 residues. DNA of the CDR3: TGCGCCAGCAGCCAAGATCCGACTAGCGGGAGCACAGATACGCAGTATTTT. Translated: CASSQDPTSGSTDTQYF.

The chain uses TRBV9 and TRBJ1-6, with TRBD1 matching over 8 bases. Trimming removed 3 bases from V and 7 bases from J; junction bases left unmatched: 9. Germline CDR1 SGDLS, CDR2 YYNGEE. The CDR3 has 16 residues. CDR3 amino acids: CASSAGQGFYNSPLHF. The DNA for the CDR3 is TGTGCCAGCAGCGCCGGACAGGGATTTTACAATTCACCCCTCCACTTT.

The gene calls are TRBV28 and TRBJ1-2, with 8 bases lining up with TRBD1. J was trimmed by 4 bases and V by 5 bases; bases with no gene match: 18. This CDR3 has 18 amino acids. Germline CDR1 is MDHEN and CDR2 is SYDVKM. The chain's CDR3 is CASSTAGTRQGRSYGYTF. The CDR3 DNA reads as TGTGCCAGCAGTACAGCTGGTACAAGACAGGGGCGAAGCTATGGCTACACCTTC.

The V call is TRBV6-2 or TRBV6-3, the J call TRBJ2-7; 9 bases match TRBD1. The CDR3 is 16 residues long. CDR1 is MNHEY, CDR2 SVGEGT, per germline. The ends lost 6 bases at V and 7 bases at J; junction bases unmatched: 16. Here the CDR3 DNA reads TGTGCCAGCAGCCCTTTCCCGGGACAGGGAAGGGTTGAGCAGTACTTC. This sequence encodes CASSPFPGQGRVEQYF.

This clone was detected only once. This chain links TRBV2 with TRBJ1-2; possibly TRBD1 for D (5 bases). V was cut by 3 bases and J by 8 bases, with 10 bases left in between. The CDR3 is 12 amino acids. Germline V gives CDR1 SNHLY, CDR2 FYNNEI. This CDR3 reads CASSDRVKGYTF. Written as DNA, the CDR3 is TGTGCCAGCAGTGACAGGGTTAAAGGCTACACCTTC. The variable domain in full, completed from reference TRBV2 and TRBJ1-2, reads EPEVTQTPSHQVTQMGQEVILRCVPISNHLYFYWYRQILGQKVEFLVSFYNNEISEKSEIFDDQFSVERPDGSNFTLKIRSTKLEDSAMYFCASSDRVKGYTFGSGTRLTVV.

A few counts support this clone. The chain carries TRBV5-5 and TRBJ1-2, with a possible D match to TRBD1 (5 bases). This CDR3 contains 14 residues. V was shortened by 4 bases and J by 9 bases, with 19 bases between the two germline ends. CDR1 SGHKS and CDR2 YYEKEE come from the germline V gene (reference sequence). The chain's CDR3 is CASSGGDLTLSYTF. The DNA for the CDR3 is TGTGCCAGCAGCGGGGGGGACCTGACGTTGAGCTACACCTTC.

As DNA, the CDR3 is TGTGCCAGCAGCAGACCTAGCGGAGAGGCCGGGGAGCTGTTTTTT. Translated: CASSRPSGEAGELFF. The genes are TRBV5-4 and TRBJ2-2; 7 bases agree with TRBD2. The CDR3 is 15 residues long. V lost 4 bases, J lost 6 bases, and 9 bases stayed unmatched. Germline V gene lookup returns CDR1 SGHNT and CDR2 YYREEE (reference sequence).

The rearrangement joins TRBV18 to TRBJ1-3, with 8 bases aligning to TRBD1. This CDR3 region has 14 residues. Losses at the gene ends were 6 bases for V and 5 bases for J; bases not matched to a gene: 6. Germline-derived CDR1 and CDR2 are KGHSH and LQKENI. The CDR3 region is CASSPTGGRNTIYF. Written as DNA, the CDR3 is TGTGCCAGCTCCCCAACAGGGGGGCGAAACACCATATATTTT.

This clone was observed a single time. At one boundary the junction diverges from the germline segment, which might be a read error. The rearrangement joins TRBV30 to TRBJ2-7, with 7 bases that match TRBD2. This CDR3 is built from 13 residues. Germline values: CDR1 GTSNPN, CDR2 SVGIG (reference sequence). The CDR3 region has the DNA TGTGCCTGGAGCGCTCATGGGTTGGGACTACTTAACTTC. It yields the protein CAWSAHGLGLLNF.

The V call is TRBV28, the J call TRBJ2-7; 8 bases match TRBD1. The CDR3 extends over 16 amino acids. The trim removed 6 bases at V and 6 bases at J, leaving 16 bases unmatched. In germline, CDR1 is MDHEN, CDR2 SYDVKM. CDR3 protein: CASSTKSGQGVREQYF. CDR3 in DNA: TGTGCCAGCAGCACTAAAAGCGGACAGGGCGTCCGCGAGCAGTACTTC.

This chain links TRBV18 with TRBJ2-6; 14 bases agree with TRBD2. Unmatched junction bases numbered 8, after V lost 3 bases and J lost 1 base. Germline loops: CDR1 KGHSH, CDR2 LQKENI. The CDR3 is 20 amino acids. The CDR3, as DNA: TGTGCCAGCTCACCTTTGGGACTAGCGGGAGCAGATTCTGGGGCCAACGTCCTGACTTTC. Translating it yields CASSPLGLAGADSGANVLTF. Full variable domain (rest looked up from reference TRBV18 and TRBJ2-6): NAGVMQNPRHLVRRRGQEARLRCSPMKGHSHVYWYRQLPEEGLKFMVYLQKENIIDESGMPKERFSAEFPKEGPSILRIQQVVRGDSAAYFCASSPLGLAGADSGANVLTFGAGSRLTVL.

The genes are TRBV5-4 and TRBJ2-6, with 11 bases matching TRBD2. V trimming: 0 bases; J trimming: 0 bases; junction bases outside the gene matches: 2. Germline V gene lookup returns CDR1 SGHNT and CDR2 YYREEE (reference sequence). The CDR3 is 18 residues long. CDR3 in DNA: TGTGCCAGCAGCTTGGCCACTAGCGGGAGCTCTGGGGCCAACGTCCTGACTTTC. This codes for CASSLATSGSSGANVLTF. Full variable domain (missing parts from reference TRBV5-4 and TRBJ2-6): ETGVTQSPTHLIKTRGQQVTLRCSSQSGHNTVSWYQQALGQGPQFIFQYYREEENGRGNFPPRFSGLQFPNYSSELNVNALELDDSALYLCASSLATSGSSGANVLTFGAGSRLTVL.

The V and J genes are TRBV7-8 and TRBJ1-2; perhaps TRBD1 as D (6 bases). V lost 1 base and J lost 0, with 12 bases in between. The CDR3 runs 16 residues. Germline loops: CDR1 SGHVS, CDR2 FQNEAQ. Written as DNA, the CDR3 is TGTGCCAGCAGCTTAGGTACAGGGACCTCTAACTATGGCTACACCTTC. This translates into CASSLGTGTSNYGYTF. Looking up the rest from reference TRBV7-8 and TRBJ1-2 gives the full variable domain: GAGVSQSPRYKVAKRGQDVALRCDPISGHVSLFWYQQALGQGPEFLTYFQNEAQLDKSGLPSDRFFAERPEGSVSTLKIQRTQQEDSAVYLCASSLGTGTSNYGYTFGSGTRLTVV.

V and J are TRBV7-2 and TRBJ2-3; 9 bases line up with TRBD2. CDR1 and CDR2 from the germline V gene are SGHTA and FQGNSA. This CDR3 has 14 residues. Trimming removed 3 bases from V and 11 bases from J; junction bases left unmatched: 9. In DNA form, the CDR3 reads TGTGCCAGCAGCTTTACTAGCGGGCATGTCGGGCAGTATTTT. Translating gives CASSFTSGHVGQYF.

In DNA form, the CDR3 reads TGTGCCAGCAGCTTGGTGGGGCTAGCGCCTTACAATGAGCAGTTCTTC. Residues: CASSLVGLAPYNEQFF. The chain employs TRBV5-4 and TRBJ2-1, with D tentatively TRBD2 (6 bases). The V end was cut by 0 bases, the J end by 4 bases, with 14 bases between. CDR1 and CDR2 from the germline V gene are SGHNT and YYREEE (reference sequence). CDR3 length: 16 residues.

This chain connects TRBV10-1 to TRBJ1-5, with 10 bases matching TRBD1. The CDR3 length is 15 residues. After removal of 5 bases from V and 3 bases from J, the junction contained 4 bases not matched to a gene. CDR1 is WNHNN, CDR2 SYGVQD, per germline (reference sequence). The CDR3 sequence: CASSRTGGINQPQHF. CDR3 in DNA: TGCGCCAGCAGTAGGACAGGGGGAATCAATCAGCCCCAGCATTTT.

CDR3 in DNA: TGTGCCAGCAGCTTGGTAGGGAGCGTCCAAGAGACCCAGTACTTC. This encodes CASSLVGSVQETQYF. This chain links TRBV5-4 with TRBJ2-5; D perhaps matches TRBD2 (5 bases). The length of the CDR3 is 15 residues. The V gene's germline CDR1 is SGHNT and CDR2 YYREEE (reference sequence). Trimming removed 0 bases from V and 1 base from J, with 10 bases in between.

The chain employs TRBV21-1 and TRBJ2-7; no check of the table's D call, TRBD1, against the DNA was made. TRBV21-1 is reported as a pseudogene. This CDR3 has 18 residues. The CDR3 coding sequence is TGTGCCAGCAGCAAAAGGTGGGACACAGGGAATGTAGTCCACGAGCAGTACTTC. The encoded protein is CASSKRWDTGNVVHEQYF.

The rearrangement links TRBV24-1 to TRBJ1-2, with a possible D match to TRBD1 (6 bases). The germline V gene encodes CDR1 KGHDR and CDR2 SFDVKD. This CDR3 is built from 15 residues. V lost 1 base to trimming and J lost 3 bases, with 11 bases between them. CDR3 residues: CATSDFGSGDYGYTF. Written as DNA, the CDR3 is TGTGCCACCAGTGATTTCGGGTCAGGGGACTATGGCTACACCTTC.

The CDR3 protein is CASSFRGELFF. As DNA, the CDR3 is TGCGCCAGCAGCTTTAGAGGGGAGCTGTTTTTT. This chain connects TRBV5-1 to TRBJ2-2; D gene ambiguous. Between the trimmed V and J ends, which lost 2 bases and 8 bases, there was a span of 4 bases. CDR3 size: 11 residues. Germline CDR1 is SGHRS and CDR2 is YFSETQ.

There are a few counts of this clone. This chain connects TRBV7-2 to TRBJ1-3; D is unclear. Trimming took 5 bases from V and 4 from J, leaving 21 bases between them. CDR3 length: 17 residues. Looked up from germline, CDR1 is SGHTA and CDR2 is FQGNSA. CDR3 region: CASSPNPPSFIGNTIYF. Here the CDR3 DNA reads TGTGCCAGCAGCCCTAACCCACCGAGCTTCATAGGAAACACCATATATTTT.

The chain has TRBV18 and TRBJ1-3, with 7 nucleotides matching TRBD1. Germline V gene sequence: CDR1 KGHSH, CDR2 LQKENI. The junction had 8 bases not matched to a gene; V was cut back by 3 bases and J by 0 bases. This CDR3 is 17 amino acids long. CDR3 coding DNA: TGTGCCAGCTCACCCCTGGACAGGACTCTCTCTGGAAACACCATATATTTT. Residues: CASSPLDRTLSGNTIYF.

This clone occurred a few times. CDR3 amino acids: CASSLEAYNSPLHF. Here the CDR3 DNA reads TGCGCCAGCAGCTTGGAAGCGTATAATTCACCCCTCCACTTT. The rearrangement joins TRBV5-1 to TRBJ1-6; D uncertain. V was pared by 0 bases and J by 4 bases, with 5 bases between. The V gene's germline CDR1 is SGHRS and CDR2 YFSETQ. CDR3 length: 14 amino acids. The variable domain in full, completed from reference TRBV5-1 and TRBJ1-6, reads KAGVTQTPRYLIKTRGQQVTLSCSPISGHRSVSWYQQTPGQGLQFLFEYFSETQRNKGNFPGRFSGRQFSNSRSEMNVSTLELGDSALYLCASSLEAYNSPLHFGNGTRLTVT.

The DNA for the CDR3 is TGCGCCAGCAGCCTGGAGGCCTCGGGGGGTGGTGAAAAACTGTTTTTT. As protein: CASSLEASGGGEKLFF. The rearrangement links TRBV5-1 to TRBJ1-4; the D gene is possibly TRBD1 (5 bases). Trimming took 4 bases from V and 7 from J, leaving 20 bases between them. CDR1 and CDR2 (germline): SGHRS, YFSETQ. The CDR3 contains 16 residues.

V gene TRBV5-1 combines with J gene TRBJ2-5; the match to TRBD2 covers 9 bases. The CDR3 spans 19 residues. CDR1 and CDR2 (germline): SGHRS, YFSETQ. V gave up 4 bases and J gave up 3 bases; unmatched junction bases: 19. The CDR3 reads CASSPLNWRGGSWKETQYF. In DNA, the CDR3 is TGCGCCAGCAGCCCCTTAAATTGGCGGGGGGGGTCGTGGAAAGAGACCCAGTACTTC.

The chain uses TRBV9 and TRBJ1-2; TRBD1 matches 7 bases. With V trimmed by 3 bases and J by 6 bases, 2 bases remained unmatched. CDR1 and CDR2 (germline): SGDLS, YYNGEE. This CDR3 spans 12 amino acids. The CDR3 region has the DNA TGTGCCAGCAGCGCCACAGGGGATGGCTACACCTTC. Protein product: CASSATGDGYTF.